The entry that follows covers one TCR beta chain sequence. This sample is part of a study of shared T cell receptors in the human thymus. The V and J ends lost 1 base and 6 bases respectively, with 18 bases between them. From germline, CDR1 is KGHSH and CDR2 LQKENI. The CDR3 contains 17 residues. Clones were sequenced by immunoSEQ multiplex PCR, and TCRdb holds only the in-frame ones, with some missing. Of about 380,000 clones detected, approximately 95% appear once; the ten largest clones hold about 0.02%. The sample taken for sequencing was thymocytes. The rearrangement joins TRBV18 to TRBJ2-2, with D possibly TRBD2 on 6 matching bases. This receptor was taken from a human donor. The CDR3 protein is CASSPLKDWGDPGELFF. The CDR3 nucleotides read TGTGCCAGCTCACCACTTAAGGACTGGGGGGATCCCGGGGAGCTGTTTTTT.